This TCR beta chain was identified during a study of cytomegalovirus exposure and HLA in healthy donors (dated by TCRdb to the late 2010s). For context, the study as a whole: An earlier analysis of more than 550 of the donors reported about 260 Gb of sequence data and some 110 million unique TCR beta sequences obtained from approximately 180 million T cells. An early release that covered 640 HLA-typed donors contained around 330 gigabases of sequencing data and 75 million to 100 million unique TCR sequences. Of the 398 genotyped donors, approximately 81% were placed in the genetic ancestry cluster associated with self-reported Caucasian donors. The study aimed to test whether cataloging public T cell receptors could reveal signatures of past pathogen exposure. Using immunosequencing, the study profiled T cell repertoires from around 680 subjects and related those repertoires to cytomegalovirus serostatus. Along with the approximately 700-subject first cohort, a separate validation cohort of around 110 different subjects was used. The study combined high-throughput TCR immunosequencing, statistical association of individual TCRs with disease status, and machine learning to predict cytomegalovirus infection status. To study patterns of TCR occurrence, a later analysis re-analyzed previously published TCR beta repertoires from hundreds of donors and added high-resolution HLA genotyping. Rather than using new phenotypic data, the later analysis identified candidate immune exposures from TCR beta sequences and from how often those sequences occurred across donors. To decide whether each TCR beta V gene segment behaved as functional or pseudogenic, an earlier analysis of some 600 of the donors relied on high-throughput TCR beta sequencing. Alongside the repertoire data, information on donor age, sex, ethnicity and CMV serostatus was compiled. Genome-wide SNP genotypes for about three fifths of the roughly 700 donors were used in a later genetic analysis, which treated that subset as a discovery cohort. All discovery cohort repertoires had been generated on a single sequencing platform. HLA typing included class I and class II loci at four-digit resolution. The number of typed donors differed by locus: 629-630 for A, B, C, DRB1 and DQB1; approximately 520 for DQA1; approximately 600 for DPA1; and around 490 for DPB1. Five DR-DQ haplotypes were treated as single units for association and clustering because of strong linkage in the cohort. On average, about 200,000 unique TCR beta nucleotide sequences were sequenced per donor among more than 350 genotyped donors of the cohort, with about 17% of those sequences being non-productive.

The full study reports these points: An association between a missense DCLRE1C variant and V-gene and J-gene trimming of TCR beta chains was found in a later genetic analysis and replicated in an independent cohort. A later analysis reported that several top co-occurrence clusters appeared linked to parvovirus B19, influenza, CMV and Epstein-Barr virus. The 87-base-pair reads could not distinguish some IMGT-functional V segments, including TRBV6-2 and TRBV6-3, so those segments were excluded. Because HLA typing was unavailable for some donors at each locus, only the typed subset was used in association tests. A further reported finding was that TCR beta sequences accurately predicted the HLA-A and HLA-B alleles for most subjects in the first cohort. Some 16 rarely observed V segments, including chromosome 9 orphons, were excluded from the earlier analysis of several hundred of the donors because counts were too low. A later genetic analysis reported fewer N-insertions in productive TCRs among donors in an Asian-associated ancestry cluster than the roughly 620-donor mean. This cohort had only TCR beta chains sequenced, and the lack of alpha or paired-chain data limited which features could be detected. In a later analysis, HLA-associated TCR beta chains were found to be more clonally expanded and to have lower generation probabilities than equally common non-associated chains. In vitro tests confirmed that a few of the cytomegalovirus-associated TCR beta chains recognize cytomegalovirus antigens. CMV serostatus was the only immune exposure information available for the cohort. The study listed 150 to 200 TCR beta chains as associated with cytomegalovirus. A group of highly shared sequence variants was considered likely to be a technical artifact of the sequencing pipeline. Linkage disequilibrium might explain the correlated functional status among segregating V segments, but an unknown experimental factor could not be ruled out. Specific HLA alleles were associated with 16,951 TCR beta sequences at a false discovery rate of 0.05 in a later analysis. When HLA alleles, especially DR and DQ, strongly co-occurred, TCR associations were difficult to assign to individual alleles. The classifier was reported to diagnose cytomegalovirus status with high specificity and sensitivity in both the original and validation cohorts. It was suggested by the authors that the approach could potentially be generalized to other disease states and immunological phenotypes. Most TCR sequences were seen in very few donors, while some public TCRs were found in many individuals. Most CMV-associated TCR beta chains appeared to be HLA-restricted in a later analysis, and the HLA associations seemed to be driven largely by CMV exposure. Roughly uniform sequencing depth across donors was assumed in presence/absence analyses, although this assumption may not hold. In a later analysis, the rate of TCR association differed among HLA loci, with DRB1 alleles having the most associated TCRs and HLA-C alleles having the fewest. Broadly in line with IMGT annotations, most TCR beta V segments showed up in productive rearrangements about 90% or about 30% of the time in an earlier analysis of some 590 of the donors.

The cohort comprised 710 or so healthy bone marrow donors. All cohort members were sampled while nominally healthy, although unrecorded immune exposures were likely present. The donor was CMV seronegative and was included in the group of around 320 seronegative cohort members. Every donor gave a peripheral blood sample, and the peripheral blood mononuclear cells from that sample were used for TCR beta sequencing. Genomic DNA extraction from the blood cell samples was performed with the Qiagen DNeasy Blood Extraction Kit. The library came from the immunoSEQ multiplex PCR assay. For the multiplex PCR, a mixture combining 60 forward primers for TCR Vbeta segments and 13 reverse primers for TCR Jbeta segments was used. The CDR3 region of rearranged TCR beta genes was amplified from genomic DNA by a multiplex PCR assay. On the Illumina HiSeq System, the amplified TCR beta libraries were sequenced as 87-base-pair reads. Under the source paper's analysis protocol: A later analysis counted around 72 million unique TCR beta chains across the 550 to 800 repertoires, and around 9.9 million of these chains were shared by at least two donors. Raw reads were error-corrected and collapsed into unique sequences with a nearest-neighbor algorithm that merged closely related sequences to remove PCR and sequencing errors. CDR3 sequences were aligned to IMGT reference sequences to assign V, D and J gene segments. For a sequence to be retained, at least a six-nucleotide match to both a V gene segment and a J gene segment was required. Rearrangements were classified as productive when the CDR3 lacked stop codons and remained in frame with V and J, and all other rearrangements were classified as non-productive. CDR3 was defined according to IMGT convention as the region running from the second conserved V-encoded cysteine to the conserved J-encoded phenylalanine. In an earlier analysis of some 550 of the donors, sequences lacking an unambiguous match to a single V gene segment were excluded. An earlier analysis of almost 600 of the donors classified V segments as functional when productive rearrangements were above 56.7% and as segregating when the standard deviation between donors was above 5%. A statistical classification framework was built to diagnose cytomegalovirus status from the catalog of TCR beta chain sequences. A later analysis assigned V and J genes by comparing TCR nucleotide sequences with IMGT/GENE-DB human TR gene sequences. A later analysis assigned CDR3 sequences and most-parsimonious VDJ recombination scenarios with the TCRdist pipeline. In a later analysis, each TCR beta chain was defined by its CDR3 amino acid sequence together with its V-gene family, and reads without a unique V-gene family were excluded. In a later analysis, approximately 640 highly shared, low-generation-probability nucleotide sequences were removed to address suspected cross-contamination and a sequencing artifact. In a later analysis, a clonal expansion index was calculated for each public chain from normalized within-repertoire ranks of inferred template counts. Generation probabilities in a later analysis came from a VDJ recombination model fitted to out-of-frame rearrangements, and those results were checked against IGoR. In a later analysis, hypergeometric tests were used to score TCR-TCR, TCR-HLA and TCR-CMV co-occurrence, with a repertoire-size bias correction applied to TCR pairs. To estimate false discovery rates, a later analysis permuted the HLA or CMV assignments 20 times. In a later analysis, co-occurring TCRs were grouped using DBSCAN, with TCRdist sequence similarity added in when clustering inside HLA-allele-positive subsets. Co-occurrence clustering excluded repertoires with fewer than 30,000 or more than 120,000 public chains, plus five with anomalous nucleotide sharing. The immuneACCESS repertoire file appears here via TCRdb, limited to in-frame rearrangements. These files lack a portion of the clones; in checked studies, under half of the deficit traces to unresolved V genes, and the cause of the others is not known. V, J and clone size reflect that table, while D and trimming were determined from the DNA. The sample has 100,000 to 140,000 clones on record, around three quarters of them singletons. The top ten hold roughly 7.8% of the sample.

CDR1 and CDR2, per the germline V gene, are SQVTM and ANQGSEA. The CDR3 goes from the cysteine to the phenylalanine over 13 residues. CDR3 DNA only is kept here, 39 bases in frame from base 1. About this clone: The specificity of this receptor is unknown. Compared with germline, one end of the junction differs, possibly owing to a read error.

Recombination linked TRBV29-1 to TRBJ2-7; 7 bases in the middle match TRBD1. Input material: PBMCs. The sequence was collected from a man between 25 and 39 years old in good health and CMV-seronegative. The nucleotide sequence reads TGCAGCGTGGCGACAGGGTCCTCCTACGGGCAGTACTTC. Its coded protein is CSVATGSSYGQYF.